The rows below give T cell receptor beta chains drawn from one sample of a study of blood T cell repertoires in COVID-19. The method was immunoSEQ multiplex PCR; TCRdb's version includes in-frame clones alone and lacks a portion of them. Here the sample spans about 320,000 clones, around 88% being singletons. What was sequenced was peripheral blood. The receptors originated from a young woman with COVID-19, enrolled during active disease. Each CDR3 is given with its conserved first and last residue. D genes are given only for firm matches. Rows may omit the clone size; those that give it use once, few, many or a size class.

J gene | clone size | V gene | D gene | CDR3 protein | CDR3 DNA
TRBJ1-5 | NA | TRBV28 | NA | CASSFNRVYRAGNQPQHF | TGTGCCAGCAGTTTTAACAGGGTATATCGGGCTGGCAATCAGCCCCAGCATTTT
TRBJ1-5 | NA | TRBV7-8 | NA | CASSPRVQAGSEPQHF | TGTGCCAGCAGCCCTCGGGTCCAGGCAGGGTCGGAGCCCCAGCATTTT
TRBJ1-2 | NA | TRBV6-5 | NA | CASSYSGVLGYTF | TGTGCCAGCAGTTACTCAGGGGTTTTAGGCTACACCTTC
TRBJ1-2 | NA | TRBV29-1 | NA | CSVGGWGVVSGYTF | TGCAGCGTCGGGGGATGGGGGGTAGTCAGTGGCTACACCTTC
TRBJ2-5 | NA | TRBV5-6 | NA | CASRENGGMETQYF | TGTGCCAGCAGGGAAAACGGGGGAATGGAGACCCAGTACTTC
TRBJ2-5 | NA | TRBV5-4 | NA | CASSFRRETQYF | TGTGCCAGCAGCTTTCGGCGGGAGACCCAGTACTTC
TRBJ2-2 | NA | TRBV5-1 | TRBD1 | CASSLGTGAGELFF | TGCGCCAGCAGCTTAGGGACAGGGGCCGGGGAGCTGTTTTTT
TRBJ1-1 | NA | TRBV6-2/TRBV6-3 | TRBD1 | CASSPDRGEAFF | TGTGCCAGCAGCCCCGACAGGGGAGAAGCTTTCTTT
TRBJ1-6 | NA | TRBV19 | NA | CASSISDSPLHF | TGTGCCAGTAGTATTTCGGATTCACCCCTCCACTTT
TRBJ1-1 | NA | TRBV11-2 | NA | CASSSPGTEAFF | TGTGCCAGCAGCTCCCCCGGCACTGAAGCTTTCTTT
TRBJ2-1 | few | TRBV24-1 | TRBD1 | CATSEPSAGQGYHEQFF | TGTGCCACCAGTGAGCCATCCGCGGGACAGGGGTATCATGAGCAGTTCTTC
TRBJ1-5 | NA | TRBV7-8 | NA | CASSRIYSTNQPQHF | TGTGCCAGCAGTCGGATTTACAGTACCAATCAGCCCCAGCATTTT
TRBJ2-7 | NA | TRBV2 | NA | CASSEAAGKVYEQYF | TGTGCCAGCAGTGAAGCGGCGGGGAAGGTCTACGAGCAGTACTTC
TRBJ1-1 | NA | TRBV12-3/TRBV12-4 | NA | CASTPGQYEAFF | TGTGCCAGCACCCCTGGACAGTACGAAGCTTTCTTT
TRBJ2-3 | NA | TRBV27 | NA | CASSSHRGSTDTQYF | TGTGCCAGCAGTTCGCATAGGGGATCCACAGATACGCAGTATTTT
TRBJ1-6 | NA | TRBV3-1/TRBV3-2 | NA | CASSQESITYNSPLHF | TGTGCCAGCAGCCAAGAGAGCATTACTTATAATTCACCCCTCCACTTT
TRBJ2-3 | NA | TRBV2 | TRBD2 | CASSEAGTSGGADTQYF | TGTGCCAGCAGTGAAGCGGGGACTAGCGGGGGGGCAGATACGCAGTATTTT
TRBJ1-4 | NA | TRBV4-1 | NA | CASSQVRGTRTNEKLFF | TGCGCCAGCAGCCAAGTTCGCGGGACGAGAACTAATGAAAAACTGTTTTTT
TRBJ1-4 | NA | TRBV5-7 | NA | CASSLGRVSTNEKLFF | TGTGCCAGCAGCTTGGGCAGGGTCTCAACTAATGAAAAACTGTTTTTT
TRBJ2-1 | NA | TRBV12-3/TRBV12-4 | NA | CASSFNGYEQFF | TGTGCCAGCAGTTTTAACGGGTATGAGCAGTTCTTC
TRBJ1-2 | NA | TRBV21-1 | NA | CASRECGLDPWGGYTF | TGTGCCAGCAGGGAATGCGGGTTGGACCCCTGGGGTGGCTACACCTTC
TRBJ1-3 | few | TRBV30 | TRBD1 | CAWSSGGSGNTIYF | TGTGCCTGGAGTTCAGGGGGCTCTGGAAACACCATATATTTT
TRBJ1-1 | NA | TRBV29-1 | TRBD1 | CSGTTGMNTEAFF | TGCAGCGGGACGACAGGGATGAACACTGAAGCTTTCTTT
TRBJ1-1 | NA | TRBV30 | NA | CAWTGGAMNTEAFF | TGTGCCTGGACGGGGGGGGCCATGAACACTGAAGCTTTCTTT
TRBJ1-6 | NA | TRBV6-6 | TRBD1 | CASRQDRGPSPLHF | TGTGCCAGCAGACAGGACAGGGGGCCTTCACCCCTCCACTTT
TRBJ1-5 | NA | TRBV6-5 | NA | CASVWAYSNQPQHF | TGTGCCAGCGTTTGGGCGTATAGCAATCAGCCCCAGCATTTT
TRBJ1-4 | NA | TRBV9 | TRBD1 | CASSVGDRGIEKLFF | TGTGCCAGCAGCGTAGGGGACAGGGGGATTGAAAAACTGTTTTTT
TRBJ1-1 | NA | TRBV7-9 | NA | CASSLDSGGTEAFF | TGTGCCAGCAGCTTAGACAGTGGAGGTACTGAAGCTTTCTTT
TRBJ2-3 | NA | TRBV19 | TRBD1 | CASSDRGSRGTDTQYF | TGTGCCAGTAGTGACAGGGGTTCCCGGGGCACAGATACGCAGTATTTT